One TCR beta chain is described in this entry. What it recognizes is unknown. The data are from a study of T-cell reconstitution after alpha-beta-depleted transplantation in children. Study findings and constraints: Surviving recipient T cells and thymic progenitors underlay high day-60 TCRbeta diversity in some patients. Expanded graft clones, several hundred of them, were reportedly the source of alpha-beta T cells about two months after transplant.

Germline V lookup: CDR1 MGHRA, CDR2 YSYEKL. V was trimmed by 5 bases and J by 2 bases, leaving 12 bases between them. This CDR3 contains 15 residues. Unique molecular identifiers were incorporated into the prepared TCRbeta library. TCRdb called the PCR reads again in MiXCR, with one record for every CDR3 protein. In the table there are hundreds of thousands of distinct CDR3 sequences, 8.4% of which are singletons. The sample consisted of PBMCs, mostly from graft donor cells, taken 360 days after TCRalphabeta/CD19-depleted stem cell transplant. This receptor was obtained from a male patient aged 2-15 years who had a stem cell transplant for acute myeloid leukemia, so the T cells may come from the graft donor. The genes are TRBV4-1 and TRBJ1-4, with D perhaps TRBD1 (6 bases). CDR3 bases: TGCGCCAGCAGCTCATGGACAGCGACTAATGAAAAACTGTTTTTT. This gives the protein CASSSWTATNEKLFF.